This TCR beta chain was found in a study of blood T cell repertoires in COVID-19. Turning to the study itself: Samples taken during acute and convalescent COVID-19 were collected in the United States, Italy and Spain. T cells, B-cell-depleted T cells, or PBMCs provided the cDNA or gDNA that served as material.

Trimming cost V 0 bases and J 7 bases, with 10 bases left between them. Germline values: CDR1 MNHEY, CDR2 SVGAGI. The length of the CDR3 is 15 residues. As handled by the study authors: Reference gene primers were amplified, and this amplification served to estimate nucleated cell counts. Profiled with immunoSEQ multiplex PCR; TCRdb holds only in-frame clones, not every one. V and J calls and clone size are as listed in that table; D and trimming were resolved from the DNA. This table has about 85,000 clones, 79% appearing once. The sequence was obtained from a man aged 65 to 85 with acute or convalescent COVID-19. Sequenced: peripheral blood. The V and J genes are TRBV6-5 and TRBJ1-6, with no clear D. Here the CDR3 DNA reads TGTGCCAGCAGTTACTCCTGGGGAGACAATTCACCCCTCCACTTT. Protein: CASSYSWGDNSPLHF.